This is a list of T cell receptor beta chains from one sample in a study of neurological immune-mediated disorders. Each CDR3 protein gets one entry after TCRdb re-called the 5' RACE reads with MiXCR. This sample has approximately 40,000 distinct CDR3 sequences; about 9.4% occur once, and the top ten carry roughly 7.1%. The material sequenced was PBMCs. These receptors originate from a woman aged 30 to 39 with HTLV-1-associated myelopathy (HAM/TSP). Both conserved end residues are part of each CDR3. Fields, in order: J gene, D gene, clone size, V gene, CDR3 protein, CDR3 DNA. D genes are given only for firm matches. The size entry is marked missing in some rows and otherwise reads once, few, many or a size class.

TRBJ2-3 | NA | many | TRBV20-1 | CSRRGGSDTQYF | TGCAGTCGAAGGGGGGGTTCAGATACGCAGTATTTT
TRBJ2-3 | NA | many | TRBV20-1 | CSAAGGLNTDTQYF | TGCAGTGCTGCCGGGGGGCTCAACACAGATACGCAGTATTTT
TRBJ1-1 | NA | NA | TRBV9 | CARSVGMNTEAFF | TGTGCCCGCAGCGTAGGGATGAACACTGAAGCTTTCTTT
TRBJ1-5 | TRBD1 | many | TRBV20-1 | CSARGLEQGSQPQHF | TGCAGTGCTAGAGGCCTCGAACAGGGGAGTCAGCCCCAGCATTTT
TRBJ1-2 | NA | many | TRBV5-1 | CASSLGSVANYGYTF | TGCGCCAGCAGCTTGGGTTCTGTAGCTAACTATGGCTACACCTTC
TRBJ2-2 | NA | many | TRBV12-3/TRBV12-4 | CASSKTARPGELFF | TGTGCCAGCAGTAAAACCGCCCGGCCCGGGGAGCTGTTTTTT
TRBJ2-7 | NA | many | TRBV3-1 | CASSQEGRQFYEQYF | TGTGCCAGCAGCCAAGAAGGTCGACAGTTCTACGAGCAGTACTTC
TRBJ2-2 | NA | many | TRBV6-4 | CASSHRVETGELFF | TGTGCCAGCAGCCACCGGGTCGAGACCGGGGAGCTGTTTTTT
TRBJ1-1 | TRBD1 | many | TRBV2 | CASTQRGGGDTEAFF | TGTGCCAGCACCCAAAGAGGGGGCGGCGACACTGAAGCTTTCTTT
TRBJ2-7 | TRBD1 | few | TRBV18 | CASSSGLGQGFTEQYF | TGTGCCAGCTCATCAGGACTGGGACAGGGCTTCACCGAGCAGTACTTC
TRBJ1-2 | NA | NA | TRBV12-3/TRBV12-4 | CASSLRTVGGYTF | TGTGCCAGCAGTTTAAGAACGGTGGGAGGCTACACCTTC
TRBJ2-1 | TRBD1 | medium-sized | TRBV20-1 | CSARGQGFSEQFF | TGCAGTGCTAGGGGACAGGGTTTTAGTGAGCAGTTCTTC
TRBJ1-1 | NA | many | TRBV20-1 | CSATGGGTEAFF | TGCAGTGCTACTGGGGGGGGCACTGAAGCTTTCTTT
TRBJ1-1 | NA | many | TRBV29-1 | CSALGVLRDTEAFF | TGCAGCGCCCTGGGGGTACTCAGGGACACTGAAGCTTTCTTT
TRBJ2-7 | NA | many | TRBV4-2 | CASSQGASDTSYEQYF | TGTGCCAGCAGCCAAGGGGCTTCGGACACCTCCTACGAGCAGTACTTC
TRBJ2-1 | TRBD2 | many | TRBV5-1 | CASTTSGGNNEQFF | TGCGCCAGCACGACTAGCGGGGGAAACAATGAGCAGTTCTTC
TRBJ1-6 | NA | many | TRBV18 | CASSQGPTGNGSPLHF | TGTGCCAGCTCTCAGGGTCCAACAGGGAATGGTTCACCCCTCCACTTT
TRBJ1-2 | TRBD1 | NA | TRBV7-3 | CASSLSGGRGYTF | TGTGCCAGCAGCTTATCAGGGGGTCGAGGCTACACCTTC
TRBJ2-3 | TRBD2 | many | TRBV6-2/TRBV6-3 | CASSQIAGGTDTQYF | TGTGCCAGCAGCCAAATAGCGGGGGGCACAGATACGCAGTATTTT
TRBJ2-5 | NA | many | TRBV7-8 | CASRKMGENQETQYF | TGTGCCAGCAGGAAAATGGGGGAGAACCAAGAGACCCAGTACTTC
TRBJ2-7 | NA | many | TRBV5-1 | CASSFLSGLEQYF | TGCGCCAGCAGCTTCCTGAGTGGGCTCGAGCAGTACTTC
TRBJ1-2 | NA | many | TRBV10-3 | CAISVTQPGEGYTF | TGTGCCATCAGTGTTACACAACCTGGGGAGGGCTACACCTTC
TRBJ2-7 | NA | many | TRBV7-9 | CASSLELTSEQYF | TGTGCCAGCAGCTTGGAACTCACTAGCGAGCAGTACTTC
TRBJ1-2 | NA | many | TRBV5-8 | CASSLQGLGFSGYTF | TGTGCCAGCAGCCTTCAAGGTCTGGGTTTCAGTGGCTACACCTTC
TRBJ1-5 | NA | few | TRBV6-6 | CASGEVQGDFQPQHF | TGTGCCAGCGGAGAGGTACAGGGAGATTTTCAGCCCCAGCATTTT
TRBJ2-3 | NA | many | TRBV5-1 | CASSLTRGVDTQYF | TGCGCCAGCAGCTTGACGAGGGGGGTGGATACGCAGTATTTT
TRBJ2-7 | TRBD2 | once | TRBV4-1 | CASSQGAGPAQRGAYEQYF | TGCGCCAGCAGCCAAGGGGCGGGGCCCGCTCAGCGGGGGGCCTACGAGCAGTACTTC
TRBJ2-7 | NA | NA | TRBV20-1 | CSSGKKSYEQYF | TGCAGTTCCGGGAAAAAATCCTACGAGCAGTACTTC
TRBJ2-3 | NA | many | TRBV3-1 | CASSHRDPLANTQYF | TGTGCCAGCAGCCACAGGGACCCATTGGCGAATACGCAGTATTTT
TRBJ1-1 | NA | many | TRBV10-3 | CAMAPGQYGTEAFF | TGTGCCATGGCCCCGGGCCAGTACGGCACTGAAGCTTTCTTT
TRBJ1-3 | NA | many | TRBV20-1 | CSASLSDKWTIYF | TGCAGTGCTAGTTTGTCCGACAAGTGGACCATATATTTT
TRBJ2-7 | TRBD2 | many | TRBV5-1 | CASSLSGGFYSYEQYF | TGCGCCAGCAGCTTAAGCGGGGGGTTTTATTCCTACGAGCAGTACTTC
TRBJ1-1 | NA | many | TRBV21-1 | CASSKVGGKGARSTEAFF | TGTGCCAGCAGCAAAGTCGGTGGAAAGGGGGCGCGAAGCACTGAAGCTTTCTTT
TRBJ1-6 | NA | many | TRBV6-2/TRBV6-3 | CASSYGFGSPLHF | TGTGCCAGCAGTTACGGCTTTGGTTCACCCCTCCACTTT
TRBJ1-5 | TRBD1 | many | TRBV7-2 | CASSLATGGVNQPQHF | TGTGCCAGCAGCTTAGCCACAGGGGGCGTCAATCAGCCCCAGCATTTT
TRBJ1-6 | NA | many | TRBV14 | CASSQEGPGVSPLHF | TGTGCCAGCAGCCAAGAAGGTCCAGGGGTATCACCCCTCCACTTT
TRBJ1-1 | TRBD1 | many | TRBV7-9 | CASSWGQGVNTEAFF | TGTGCCAGCAGCTGGGGACAGGGGGTTAACACTGAAGCTTTCTTT
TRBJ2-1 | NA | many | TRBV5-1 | CASSATPRGTYNEQFF | TGCGCCAGCAGCGCAACACCCAGGGGAACCTACAATGAGCAGTTCTTC
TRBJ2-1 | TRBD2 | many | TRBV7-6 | CASSSGYGLRTSGATYNEQFF | TGTGCCAGCAGCTCGGGCTATGGGCTAAGGACTAGCGGAGCGACCTACAATGAGCAGTTCTTC
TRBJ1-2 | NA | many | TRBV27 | CASSLSGAYRVFSDGYTF | TGTGCCAGCAGTTTATCGGGGGCATACAGGGTCTTCAGCGATGGCTACACCTTC